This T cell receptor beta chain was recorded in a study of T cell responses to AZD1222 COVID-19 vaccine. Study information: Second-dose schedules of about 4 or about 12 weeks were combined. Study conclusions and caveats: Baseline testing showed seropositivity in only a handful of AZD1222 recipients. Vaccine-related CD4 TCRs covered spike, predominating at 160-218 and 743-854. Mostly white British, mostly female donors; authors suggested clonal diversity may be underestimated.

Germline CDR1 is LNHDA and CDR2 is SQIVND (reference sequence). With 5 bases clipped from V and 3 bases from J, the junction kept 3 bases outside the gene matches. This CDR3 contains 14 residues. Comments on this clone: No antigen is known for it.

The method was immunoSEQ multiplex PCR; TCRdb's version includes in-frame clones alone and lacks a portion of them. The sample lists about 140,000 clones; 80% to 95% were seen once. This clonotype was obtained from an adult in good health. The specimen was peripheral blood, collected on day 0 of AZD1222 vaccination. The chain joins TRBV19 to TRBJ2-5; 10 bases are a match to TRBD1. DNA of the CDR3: TGTGCCAGTAGTCAGGACAGGGGGAAAGAGACCCAGTACTTC. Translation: CASSQDRGKETQYF.